Following are 27 T cell receptor beta chains from one sample sequenced in a study of OX40 agonist ivuxolimab in advanced cancers. Sequencing used immunoSEQ multiplex PCR; TCRdb keeps in-frame clones, though not all of them. Here the sample spans about 35,000 clones, around 70% being singletons. This material consisted of CD4+ or CD8+ T cells sorted from blood, taken in a trial of the OX40 agonist ivuxolimab. These receptor sequences come from an adult with an advanced solid tumor such as melanoma, head and neck, liver or kidney cancer.

The chain combines TRBV27 with TRBJ2-7; perhaps D is TRBD1 or TRBD2 (5 bases each). Trimming left V 3 bases short and J 6 bases short, with 6 bases between. CDR3 size: 11 residues. In germline, CDR1 is MNHEY, CDR2 SMNVEV (reference sequence). CDR3 in DNA: TGTGCCAGCAGTTTTGGGGGCGAGCAGTACGTC. The encoded protein is CASSFGGEQYV.

The chain couples TRBV6-1 to TRBJ1-5, with 10 bases fitting TRBD1. V gave up 5 bases and J gave up 1 base; unmatched junction bases: 2. CDR3 size: 15 residues. CDR1 is MNHNS and CDR2 is SASEGT in the germline V gene. CDR3 region: CASSPDRGSNQPQHF. Written as DNA, the CDR3 is TGTGCCAGCAGTCCGGACAGGGGGAGCAATCAGCCCCAGCATTTT.

This clone was observed once. Additional DNA sequences in this sample encode the identical CDR3. The gene calls are TRBV14 and TRBJ2-2; D perhaps matches TRBD2 (5 bases). The germline V gene has CDR1 SGHDN and CDR2 FVKESK. V gave up 4 bases and J gave up 6 bases, with 15 bases separating them. The length of the CDR3 is 15 residues. CDR3 DNA sequence: TGTGCCAGCAGCCCCCTCCGGGAACCGCCCGGGGAGCTGTTTTTT. This gives the protein CASSPLREPPGELFF.

J is TRBJ1-1 and V is TRBV7-9; 7 nucleotides align to TRBD1. The germline V gene encodes CDR1 SEHNR and CDR2 FQNEAQ (reference sequence). The CDR3 runs to 12 residues. V lost 5 bases, J lost 11 bases, and 8 bases stayed unmatched. CDR3 sequence: CASSRDTGDAFF. Written as DNA, the CDR3 is TGTGCCAGCAGCCGGGACACAGGGGACGCTTTCTTT.

The chain combines TRBV19 with TRBJ2-1, with 9 bases matching TRBD1. The CDR3 extends over 14 amino acids. V lost 10 bases and J lost 7; bases outside the gene matches: 11. In germline, CDR1 is LNHDA, CDR2 SQIVND (reference sequence). Here the CDR3 reads CATEPGQGRNEQFF. CDR3 sequence (DNA): TGTGCCACCGAGCCGGGACAGGGTAGGAATGAGCAGTTCTTC. Together with reference TRBV19 and TRBJ2-1, the CDR3 gives the full variable domain: DGGITQSPKYLFRKEGQNVTLSCEQNLNHDAMYWYRQDPGQGLRLIYYSQIVNDFQKGDIAEGYSVSREKKESFPLTVTSAQKNPTAFYLCATEPGQGRNEQFFGPGTRLTVL.

For the CDR3, the DNA is TGTGCCAGCCCCCCCCTCGGGAGCCCTGAAGCTTTCTTT. It specifies CASPPLGSPEAFF. The chain uses TRBV13 and TRBJ1-1; D call uncertain. The ends were cut back, 8 bases at V and 6 bases at J, with 16 bases in the middle. The CDR3 spans 13 residues. In germline, CDR1 is PRHDT, CDR2 FYEKMQ (reference sequence).

The sample holds one count of this clone. This chain uses TRBV6-4 with TRBJ1-1, with 11 positions matching TRBD1. The germline V gene has CDR1 MRHNA and CDR2 SNTAGT. V trimming: 9 bases; J trimming: 2 bases; junction bases outside the gene matches: 2. CDR3 length equals 13 residues. The CDR3 DNA sequence: TGTGCCAGAGGGACAGGGGGTAACACTGAAGCTTTCTTT. Encoded protein: CARGTGGNTEAFF.

V is TRBV29-1 and J is TRBJ2-3; 8 nucleotides align to TRBD2. Germline CDR1 SQVTM, CDR2 ANQGSEA. The CDR3 totals 13 residues. After removal of 1 base from V and 9 bases from J, the junction contained 6 bases not matched to a gene. The CDR3 nucleotides are TGCAGCGTTGAAGCCTCGGGGGGGACGACGCAGTATTTT. Translating gives CSVEASGGTTQYF.

This clone was recorded a few times. The chain combines TRBV6-5 with TRBJ1-2; D remains unclear. Germline V gene data show CDR1 as MNHEY and CDR2 as SVGAGI. CDR3 length: 15 amino acids. V lost 4 bases and J lost 3, with 15 bases in between. CDR3 region: CASSSPGVGHYGYTF. Written as DNA, the CDR3 is TGTGCCAGCAGTTCCCCAGGTGTCGGGCACTATGGCTACACCTTC.

This clone has more than one count but fewer than ten. The rearrangement links TRBV28 to TRBJ1-6; the D is unclear. CDR3 size: 13 residues. The germline gives CDR1 MDHEN, CDR2 SYDVKM. Between the trimmed V and J ends, which lost 8 bases and 9 bases, there was a span of 14 bases. The chain's CDR3 is CASYRAVGSPLHF. CDR3 nucleotide sequence: TGTGCCAGCTATAGGGCCGTGGGTTCACCCCTCCACTTT.

This clone was found a few times. The CDR3 here is CASTPDGGGFYTF. CDR3 DNA: TGTGCCAGTACCCCCGACGGGGGTGGGTTCTACACCTTC. The J gene is TRBJ1-2, the V gene TRBV19, with a possible D match to TRBD1 (5 bases). CDR3 length: 13 residues. Trimming took off 7 bases at V and 10 bases at J, with 19 bases between the two ends. In germline, CDR1 is LNHDA, CDR2 SQIVND (reference sequence).

In nucleotides, the CDR3 is TGTGCCAGCAGTGAATACGGGCACACAATCTATGGCTACACCTTC. Its protein product is CASSEYGHTIYGYTF. This sequence joins TRBV25-1 and TRBJ1-2; D uncertain. V dropped 0 bases and J dropped 4 bases, with 12 bases sitting between them. Germline values: CDR1 MGHDK, CDR2 SYGVNS. This CDR3 region has 15 residues.

CDR3 in DNA: TGCAGTGCTTCCCTCGGGGATACGCAGTATTTT. It translates to CSASLGDTQYF. The chain combines TRBV20-1 with TRBJ2-3; no reliable D call. Between the trimmed V and J ends, which lost 5 bases and 6 bases, there was a span of 9 bases. The CDR3 runs 11 residues. Per the germline V gene, CDR1 is DFQATT and CDR2 is SNEGSKA (reference sequence).

In the case of this clone: The same CDR3 can be traced to other DNA sequences in this sample. The gene calls are TRBV6-1 and TRBJ1-5; D ambiguous. Trimming removed 8 bases at V and 4 bases at J, with 12 bases between. Germline lookup yields CDR1 MNHNS and CDR2 SASEGT. The CDR3 extends over 13 amino acids. CDR3: CASQSDGNQPQHF. The CDR3, as DNA: TGTGCCAGCCAATCGGACGGGAATCAGCCCCAGCATTTT.

This clone was observed once. The rearrangement uses TRBV7-2 and TRBJ2-3; 7 bases agree with TRBD1. Germline V lookup: CDR1 SGHTA, CDR2 FQGNSA. The ends lost 9 bases at V and 2 bases at J; junction bases unmatched: 8. CDR3 length: 14 residues. The chain's CDR3 is CASAGTANTDTQYF. In DNA form, the CDR3 reads TGTGCCAGTGCCGGGACAGCAAACACAGATACGCAGTATTTT.

This chain links TRBV18 with TRBJ2-3, with TRBD1 matching 8 bases. Germline loops: CDR1 KGHSH, CDR2 LQKENI. The length of the CDR3 is 15 residues. Trimming removed 1 base from V and 6 bases from J; junction bases left unmatched: 6. CDR3 nucleotide sequence: TGTGCCAGCTCACCACAGGGCAGGGGGCGCGATACGCAGTATTTT. Translating it yields CASSPQGRGRDTQYF.

Here the CDR3 DNA reads TGTGCCATCAGTGACCCCGACGGGAGCGGACAGCCCCAGCATTTT. Translating it yields CAISDPDGSGQPQHF. V gene TRBV10-3 combines with J gene TRBJ1-5; D not certain. The CDR3 runs to 15 residues. Germline V gene data show CDR1 as ENHRY and CDR2 as SYGVKD. V was clipped by 3 bases and J by 7 bases, with 16 bases between them.

The chain joins TRBV5-4 to TRBJ2-3; TRBD1 matches at 9 bases. J gave up 4 bases and V 0 bases, and 9 bases lay outside the gene matches. The CDR3 spans 17 residues. Per germline, CDR1 SGHNT and CDR2 YYREEE (reference sequence). The CDR3 coding sequence is TGTGCCAGCAGCTTGGCCACGGACAGGGGTTCTCCAGATACGCAGTATTTT. It specifies CASSLATDRGSPDTQYF.

This clone was seen repeatedly, ten times or more. The V gene is TRBV7-2, the J gene TRBJ1-1; D is unclear. Germline CDR1 reads SGHTA; CDR2 reads FQGNSA. V was shortened by 5 bases and J by 5 bases, with 18 bases between the two germline ends. This CDR3 has 15 amino acids. The CDR3 DNA reads as TGTGCCAGCAGCCCCTGGGTTCCGCTAGGGACTGAAGCTTTCTTT. Amino acids: CASSPWVPLGTEAFF. The whole variable domain, remainder taken from reference TRBV7-2 and TRBJ1-1, is GAGVSQSPSNKVTEKGKDVELRCDPISGHTALYWYRQSLGQGLEFLIYFQGNSAPDKSGLPSDRFSAERTGGSVSTLTIQRTQQEDSAVYLCASSPWVPLGTEAFFGQGTRLTVV.

This clone was counted a few times. The CDR3 sequence: CASSSRGEGYTF. CDR3 bases: TGTGCCAGCAGTTCAAGGGGGGAGGGCTACACCTTC. The chain joins TRBV6-6 to TRBJ1-2, with D perhaps TRBD1 (6 bases). The CDR3 has 12 residues. Germline-derived CDR1 and CDR2 are MNHNY and SVGAGI (reference sequence). V lost 4 bases and J 8 bases, leaving 11 bases between the germline ends.

J is TRBJ1-6 and V is TRBV4-1; D not resolved. The germline gives CDR1 MGHRA, CDR2 YSYEKL. The CDR3 is 20 amino acids. Trimming cost V 0 bases and J 0 bases, with 18 bases left between them. In DNA form, the CDR3 reads TGCGCCAGCAGCCAAGATGGTATCAGACCGTTTAGCTCCTATAATTCACCCCTCCACTTT. It yields the protein CASSQDGIRPFSSYNSPLHF.

This clone was detected once. The CDR3 nucleotides are TGTGCCAGTAGTATAAGTGGGGGGTACACCGGGGAGCTGTTTTTT. Translation: CASSISGGYTGELFF. This sequence joins TRBV19 and TRBJ2-2; D possibly corresponds to TRBD2 (6 bases). Per germline, CDR1 LNHDA and CDR2 SQIVND (reference sequence). The germline V and J ends were trimmed by 2 bases and 3 bases, with 10 bases remaining between them. CDR3 size: 15 residues.

This sequence joins TRBV27 and TRBJ1-5; TRBD1 might be the D (5 bases). CDR3 size: 16 residues. From germline, CDR1 is MNHEY and CDR2 SMNVEV (reference sequence). The V and J ends lost 5 bases and 2 bases respectively, with 16 bases between them. For the CDR3, the DNA is TGTGCCAGCAGTCCCTCCGGCAGGGTGGGCAATCAGCCCCAGCATTTT. Encoded protein: CASSPSGRVGNQPQHF.

This clone was counted only a few times. This chain uses TRBV6-5 with TRBJ1-2; D is ambiguous. The V gene's germline CDR1 is MNHEY and CDR2 SVGAGI. This CDR3 spans 12 amino acids. The ends were cut back, 5 bases at V and 6 bases at J, with 10 bases in the middle. CDR3 sequence (DNA): TGTGCCAGCAGTAGTACACAGAATGGCTACACCTTC. Protein product: CASSSTQNGYTF.

This clone came up a few times. The rearrangement joins TRBV11-2 to TRBJ2-7; tentatively, D is TRBD1 (6 bases). The CDR3 spans 13 residues. Trimming pared 1 base from V and 4 bases from J, leaving 8 bases between. Germline assignment: CDR1 SGHAT and CDR2 FQNNGV. Written as DNA, the CDR3 is TGTGCCAGCAGCTTAGGGGGACAATACGAGCAGTACTTC. Its translation is CASSLGGQYEQYF.

CDR3 coding DNA: TGCGCCAGCAGCTTAGAGGGGTACGGATATGGCTACACCTTC. It codes for CASSLEGYGYGYTF. The V and J genes are TRBV5-1 and TRBJ1-2, with D perhaps matching TRBD1 (5 bases). This CDR3 contains 14 residues. Germline values: CDR1 SGHRS, CDR2 YFSETQ. Trimming removed 2 bases from V and 5 bases from J, with 13 bases in between. The entire variable domain, with the rest obtained from reference TRBV5-1 and TRBJ1-2, is as follows: KAGVTQTPRYLIKTRGQQVTLSCSPISGHRSVSWYQQTPGQGLQFLFEYFSETQRNKGNFPGRFSGRQFSNSRSEMNVSTLELGDSALYLCASSLEGYGYGYTFGSGTRLTVV.

J is TRBJ1-5 and V is TRBV6-1, with D perhaps matching TRBD1 (5 bases). Looked up from germline, CDR1 is MNHNS and CDR2 is SASEGT. Trimming left V 2 bases short and J 4 bases short, with 12 bases between. The CDR3 is 15 residues long. As DNA, the CDR3 is TGTGCCAGCAGTGAAACGTGGGGGGAAAATCAGCCCCAGCATTTT. This encodes CASSETWGENQPQHF.